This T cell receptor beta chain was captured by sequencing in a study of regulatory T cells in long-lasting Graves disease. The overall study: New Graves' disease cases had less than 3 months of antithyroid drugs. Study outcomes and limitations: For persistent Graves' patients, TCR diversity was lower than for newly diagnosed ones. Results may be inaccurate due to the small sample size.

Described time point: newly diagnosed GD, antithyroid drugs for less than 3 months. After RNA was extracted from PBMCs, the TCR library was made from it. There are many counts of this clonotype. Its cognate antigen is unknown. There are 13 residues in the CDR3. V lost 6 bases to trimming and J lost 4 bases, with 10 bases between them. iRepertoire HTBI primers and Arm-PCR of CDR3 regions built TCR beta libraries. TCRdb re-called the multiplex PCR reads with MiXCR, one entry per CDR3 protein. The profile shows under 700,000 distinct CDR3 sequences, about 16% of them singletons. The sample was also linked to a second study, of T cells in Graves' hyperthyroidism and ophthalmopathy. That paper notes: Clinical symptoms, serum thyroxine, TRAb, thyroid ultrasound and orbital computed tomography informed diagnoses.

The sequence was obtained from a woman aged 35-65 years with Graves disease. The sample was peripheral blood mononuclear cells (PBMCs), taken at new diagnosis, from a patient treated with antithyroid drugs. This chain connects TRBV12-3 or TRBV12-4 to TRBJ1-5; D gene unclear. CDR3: CASRDQPNQPQHF. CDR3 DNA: TGTGCCAGCAGGGATCAACCGAATCAGCCCCAGCATTTT.